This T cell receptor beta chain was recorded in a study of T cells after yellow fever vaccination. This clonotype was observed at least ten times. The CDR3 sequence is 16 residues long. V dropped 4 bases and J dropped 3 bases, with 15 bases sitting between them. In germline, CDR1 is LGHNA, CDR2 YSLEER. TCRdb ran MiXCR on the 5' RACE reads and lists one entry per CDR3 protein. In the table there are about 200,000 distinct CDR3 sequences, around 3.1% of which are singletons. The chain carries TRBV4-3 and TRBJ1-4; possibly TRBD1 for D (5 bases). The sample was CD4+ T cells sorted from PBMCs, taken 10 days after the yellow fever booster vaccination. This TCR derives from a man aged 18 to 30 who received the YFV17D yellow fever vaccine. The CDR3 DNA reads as TGCGCCAGCAGCCTTAACCCCAGGGTTCCTAATGAAAAACTGTTTTTT. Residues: CASSLNPRVPNEKLFF.